The TCR beta chain under discussion was sequenced for a study of beta chain features in type 1 diabetes. Study information: What patients shared with healthy donors was a similar profile of age, gender and cell yields. Examined across all samples were some 110 million sorted cells.

Every bit of the isolated RNA underwent reverse transcription, so sequencing read expressed TCRB transcripts. The repertoire was sequenced with immunoSEQ multiplex PCR; TCRdb's copy has only in-frame clones and lacks some. The sample contains under 200,000 clones, approximately 10% of which appear only once. General study points: Moderate yet significant TCRB CDR3 shortening was seen in Type 1 diabetes patients in all four CD4+ subsets. A pattern of fewer insertions and more deletions at VDJ junctions was seen in type 1 diabetes patients. Possibly, sequencing cDNA over-represented cells that had high TCR expression levels.

Trimming removed 0 bases from V and 5 bases from J, with 8 bases in between. CDR3 length equals 15 residues. The V gene's germline CDR1 is MNHNY and CDR2 SVGAGI (reference sequence). In its sample, this clone was seen a few times. Antigen specificity is unknown. The receptor was derived from a man younger than 45 with type 1 diabetes. The chain employs TRBV6-6 and TRBJ2-6, with D tentatively TRBD1 (6 bases). Sequenced sample: central memory CD4+ T cells from blood. The CDR3 region is CASSYSRDRANVLTF. The CDR3 DNA is TGTGCCAGCAGTTACTCCCGGGACAGGGCCAACGTCCTGACTTTC.